This entry lists 13 T cell receptor beta chains sequenced from one sample in a study of T cell responses to AZD1222 COVID-19 vaccine. Libraries were prepared by immunoSEQ multiplex PCR; TCRdb keeps only in-frame clonotypes and omits some of them. The sample shows over 100,000 clones, around 84% of them seen only once. The material sequenced was peripheral blood, taken on day 0 of AZD1222 vaccination. The receptors stem from an adult in good health.

The CDR3 bases are TGTGCCAGCAGCAAAGAGCGTGGTTGGGGCTATGGCTACACCTTC. It encodes CASSKERGWGYGYTF. The chain employs TRBV21-1 and TRBJ1-2. TRBV21-1 is marked as a pseudogene. The CDR3 has 15 residues.

The genes are TRBV19 and TRBJ2-7; 10 positions agree with TRBD1. The CDR3 spans 15 residues. CDR1 is LNHDA, CDR2 SQIVND, per germline (reference sequence). Trimming cost V 3 bases and J 4 bases; bases outside gene matches: 6. Here the CDR3 reads CASSMTGTGVYEQYF. For the CDR3, the DNA is TGTGCCAGTAGTATGACCGGGACAGGGGTGTACGAGCAGTACTTC.

The chain couples TRBV7-9 to TRBJ2-3; D may be TRBD2 (5 bases). This CDR3 is built from 14 residues. Germline CDR1 SEHNR, CDR2 FQNEAQ (reference sequence). Trimming left V 5 bases short and J 5 bases short, with 14 bases between. In nucleotides, the CDR3 is TGTGCCAGCAGCCCCCGGTCTAGCCTAGATACGCAGTATTTT. As protein: CASSPRSSLDTQYF.

This clone has only a few counts. The rearrangement joins TRBV28 to TRBJ1-1; a possible D gene is TRBD1 (6 bases). This CDR3 has 15 residues. Trimming pared 3 bases from V and 6 bases from J, leaving 17 bases between. Per the germline V gene, CDR1 is MDHEN and CDR2 is SYDVKM. CDR3 bases: TGTGCCAGCAGTTTTGGGGGGGCCCGGGCCTCTGAAGCTTTCTTT. It yields the protein CASSFGGARASEAFF.

This chain connects TRBV6-5 to TRBJ2-7, with D uncertain. Per germline, CDR1 MNHEY and CDR2 SVGAGI. With 9 bases removed from V and 0 bases from J, the gap between germline ends came to 15 bases. CDR3 size: 14 residues. In DNA, the CDR3 is TGTGCCAGTACCGGCCGGACGGACTCCTACGAGCAGTACTTC. Translation gives CASTGRTDSYEQYF.

This sequence joins TRBV6-4 and TRBJ1-6; D unresolved. Trimming took off 3 bases at V and 5 bases at J, with 8 bases between the two ends. CDR1 is MRHNA and CDR2 is SNTAGT in the germline V gene. The CDR3 consists of 14 residues. The CDR3 reads CASSDSTDNSPLHF. CDR3 DNA sequence: TGTGCCAGCAGTGATTCAACAGATAATTCACCCCTCCACTTT.

The CDR3 coding sequence is TGTGCCAGCAGGACAGTTAATAATTCACCCCTCCACTTT. Its translation is CASRTVNNSPLHF. V is TRBV11-2 and J is TRBJ1-6; D is possibly TRBD1 (5 bases). CDR3 length equals 13 residues. Deletions cut 6 bases from V and 5 bases from J, with 8 bases between. Germline-derived CDR1 and CDR2 are SGHAT and FQNNGV.

V and J are TRBV2 and TRBJ2-2, with D unclear. The CDR3 length is 12 residues. Germline V gene lookup returns CDR1 SNHLY and CDR2 FYNNEI. V gave up 4 bases and J gave up 5 bases, with 5 bases separating them. CDR3 nucleotide sequence: TGTGCCAGCAGTGGTGCAACCGGGGAGCTGTTTTTT. Protein product: CASSGATGELFF. The full variable domain, in which reference TRBV2 and TRBJ2-2 provide the parts outside the CDR3, is EPEVTQTPSHQVTQMGQEVILRCVPISNHLYFYWYRQILGQKVEFLVSFYNNEISEKSEIFDDQFSVERPDGSNFTLKIRSTKLEDSAMYFCASSGATGELFFGEGSRLTVL.

The rearrangement uses TRBV7-2 and TRBJ2-2; D ambiguous. CDR1 and CDR2 (germline): SGHTA, FQGNSA. V was pared by 5 bases and J by 2 bases, with 15 bases between. This CDR3 spans 16 amino acids. This CDR3 reads CASSQNPSGNTGELFF. CDR3 nucleotides: TGTGCCAGCAGCCAGAACCCATCGGGTAACACCGGGGAGCTGTTTTTT. The full variable domain, with the rest looked up from reference TRBV7-2 and TRBJ2-2, is GAGVSQSPSNKVTEKGKDVELRCDPISGHTALYWYRQSLGQGLEFLIYFQGNSAPDKSGLPSDRFSAERTGGSVSTLTIQRTQQEDSAVYLCASSQNPSGNTGELFFGEGSRLTVL.

This clone appeared a single time. The chain has TRBV18 and TRBJ1-3, with D possibly matching TRBD1 (5 bases). The ends were cut back, 4 bases at V and 0 bases at J, with 10 bases in the middle. This CDR3 has 15 amino acids. Germline loops: CDR1 KGHSH, CDR2 LQKENI. Written as DNA, the CDR3 is TGTGCCAGCTCACTCGGGACTAACTCTGGAAACACCATATATTTT. Protein product: CASSLGTNSGNTIYF.

The V call is TRBV3-1 (or the pseudogene TRBV3-2), the J call TRBJ2-5; D unclear. Trimming pared 1 base from V and 5 bases from J, leaving 8 bases between. CDR1 is LGHDT, CDR2 YNNKEL, per germline (reference sequence). This CDR3 is built from 13 residues. CDR3 sequence: CASSQAGGETQYF. The CDR3 DNA reads TGTGCCAGCAGCCAAGCCGGTGGGGAGACCCAGTACTTC.

The CDR3 loop is CASSPLAGGYQETQYF. CDR3 sequence (DNA): TGTGCCAGCAGCCCACTAGCGGGGGGTTACCAAGAGACCCAGTACTTC. The chain combines TRBV5-8 with TRBJ2-5; TRBD2 agrees at 12 bases. The V gene's germline CDR1 is SGHTS and CDR2 YDEGEE. This CDR3 is 16 amino acids long. V lost 4 bases and J lost 0; bases outside the gene matches: 4.

The V and J genes are TRBV7-2 and TRBJ2-1; no clear D. V was shortened by 1 base and J by 6 bases, with 4 bases between the two germline ends. CDR1 is SGHTA and CDR2 is FQGNSA in the germline V gene. This CDR3 contains 12 residues. The DNA for the CDR3 is TGTGCCAGCAGCTTAGACAGCAATGAGCAGTTCTTC. This gives the protein CASSLDSNEQFF.